This entry lists 10 T cell receptor beta chains sequenced from one sample in a study of identifying expanded T cells in peripheral blood. Generated by immunoSEQ multiplex PCR, the TCRdb table keeps only in-frame clones and is missing some. The sample contains some 96,000 clones, 88% of which appear only once. The specimen sequenced was blood. The receptor set was obtained from a person aged 18 to 75 in good health.

The rearrangement uses TRBV4-1 and TRBJ1-4; D gene uncertain. The CDR3 extends over 15 amino acids. Trimming pared 3 bases from V and 10 bases from J, leaving 18 bases between. CDR1 is MGHRA, CDR2 YSYEKL, per germline. The CDR3 bases are TGCGCCAGCAGCCACTTACCCGCGACGTGGGGAAAACTGTTTTTT. It is translated as CASSHLPATWGKLFF.

The chain has TRBV29-1 and TRBJ1-2; the match to TRBD1 covers 11 bases. The CDR3 is 14 residues long. Germline CDR1 SQVTM, CDR2 ANQGSEA. V gave up 7 bases and J gave up 6 bases; unmatched junction bases: 10. CDR3 nucleotides: TGCAGCGCCCTAGGACAGGGGGCGCCGGATGGCTACACCTTC. Translating gives CSALGQGAPDGYTF.

The chain joins TRBV19 to TRBJ1-5; D call uncertain. The germline V gene has CDR1 LNHDA and CDR2 SQIVND (reference sequence). There are 18 residues in the CDR3. V was shortened by 6 bases and J by 3 bases, with 24 bases between the two germline ends. The CDR3 nucleotides are TGTGCCAGTAGCGTGAACTGGGCAGATAGACTTAACAATCAGCCCCAGCATTTT. This encodes CASSVNWADRLNNQPQHF.

This chain connects TRBV2 to TRBJ1-2; TRBD1 matches at 9 bases. This CDR3 has 15 residues. The germline gives CDR1 SNHLY, CDR2 FYNNEI. The V and J ends lost 0 bases and 8 bases, in that order; junction bases with no gene match: 7. The CDR3 nucleotides read TGTGCCAGCAGTGAAGCGGGGAACAGGGGGCAGGGCTACACCTTC. Its translation: CASSEAGNRGQGYTF. The whole variable domain, remainder taken from reference TRBV2 and TRBJ1-2, is EPEVTQTPSHQVTQMGQEVILRCVPISNHLYFYWYRQILGQKVEFLVSFYNNEISEKSEIFDDQFSVERPDGSNFTLKIRSTKLEDSAMYFCASSEAGNRGQGYTFGSGTRLTVV.

A word on this clone: The junction and the germline gene differ at one end; a read error may be behind it. The chain combines TRBV30 with TRBJ2-7; 7 bases agree with TRBD1. The germline gives CDR1 GTSNPN, CDR2 SVGIG (reference sequence). The CDR3 sequence is 13 residues long. The CDR3 sequence: CAWSAGGPYEQHF. In nucleotides, the CDR3 is TGTGCCTGGAGTGCAGGGGGACCCTACGAGCAGCACTTC.

The chain uses TRBV10-3 and TRBJ2-2; unclear D gene. Trimming pared 4 bases from V and 6 bases from J, leaving 6 bases between. The CDR3 length is 12 residues. Germline CDR1 is ENHRY and CDR2 is SYGVKD. CDR3 nucleotide sequence: TGTGCCATCAGTGGTGGGTCCGGGGAGCTGTTTTTT. Protein sequence: CAISGGSGELFF.

This chain uses TRBV4-3 with TRBJ2-1, with 10 bases that match TRBD2. Per the germline V gene, CDR1 is LGHNA and CDR2 is YSLEER. This CDR3 spans 18 amino acids. Trimming at V came to 0 bases and at J to 7 bases, leaving 12 bases not matched to a gene. The CDR3 region has the DNA TGCGCCAGCAGCCAAGAAAGAGCGGGAGGGGTCGGGCGTAATGAGCAGTTCTTC. Translation: CASSQERAGGVGRNEQFF.

The chain links TRBV9 to TRBJ2-3, with 10 bases fitting TRBD2. The V and J ends lost 5 bases and 3 bases, in that order; junction bases with no gene match: 0. The CDR3 runs to 13 residues. Per germline, CDR1 SGDLS and CDR2 YYNGEE. In DNA form, the CDR3 reads TGTGCCAGCAGGACTAGCGGGACAGATACGCAGTATTTT. It is translated as CASRTSGTDTQYF.

The chain links TRBV15 to TRBJ2-2; D unresolved. Germline CDR1 and CDR2: LNHNV and YYDKDF (reference sequence). This CDR3 contains 15 residues. Trimming left V 1 base short and J 2 bases short, with 8 bases between. The CDR3 sequence: CATSRGVSNTGELFF. CDR3 nucleotides: TGTGCCACCAGCAGAGGCGTGAGTAACACCGGGGAGCTGTTTTTT. The full variable domain, rest sourced from reference TRBV15 and TRBJ2-2, is DAMVIQNPRYQVTQFGKPVTLSCSQTLNHNVMYWYQQKSSQAPKLLFHYYDKDFNNEADTPDNFQSRRPNTSFCFLDIRSPGLGDTAMYLCATSRGVSNTGELFFGEGSRLTVL.

This clone occurred a few times. This sequence joins TRBV6-1 and TRBJ1-6, with 8 bases lining up with TRBD1. Trimming at V came to 6 bases and at J to 9 bases, leaving 7 bases not matched to a gene. Germline CDR1 MNHNS, CDR2 SASEGT. The CDR3 length is 14 residues. The CDR3 sequence: CASRKDRDPSPLHF. CDR3 bases: TGTGCCAGCAGAAAGGACAGGGACCCTTCACCCCTCCACTTT.